The 28 T cell receptor beta chains in this list originate from one sample, sequenced in a study of cytomegalovirus exposure and HLA in healthy donors (dated by TCRdb to about 2017). Libraries were prepared through the immunoSEQ multiplex PCR assay. A mixture of 60 forward primers for TCR Vbeta segments and 13 reverse primers for TCR Jbeta segments was used in the multiplex PCR. What TCRdb holds here is the immuneACCESS table cut down to in-frame rearrangements. Part of the clones is not present; checked against another copy, under half of the missing clones reflect an unresolved V gene, and the others are unexplained. The sample data list about 110,000 clones, and about two thirds of these were observed just once. The ten biggest clones cover 0.79% of the sample. The sample was PBMCs. These receptors all stem from a boy aged 10-17 years in good health and CMV-seronegative.

The V and J genes are TRBV28 and TRBJ1-1; D gene ambiguous. The V and J ends lost 3 bases and 2 bases respectively, with 7 bases between them. The length of the CDR3 is 13 residues. Per the germline V gene, CDR1 is MDHEN and CDR2 is SYDVKM. The DNA for the CDR3 is TGTGCCAGCAGTTTGCGGGATAACACTGAAGCTTTCTTT. Protein product: CASSLRDNTEAFF.

DNA of the CDR3: TGTGCCAGCAGAACGGGACTAGCGGAACGTTACAATGAGCAGTTCTTC. Protein: CASRTGLAERYNEQFF. The chain is built from TRBV5-4 and TRBJ2-1, with 11 nucleotides matching TRBD2. The CDR3 covers 16 residues. Germline-derived CDR1 and CDR2 are SGHNT and YYREEE (reference sequence). V gave up 5 bases and J gave up 4 bases; unmatched junction bases: 8.

This chain connects TRBV2 to TRBJ2-7; 8 nucleotides align to TRBD1. Germline V CDR1 and CDR2: SNHLY, FYNNEI. The CDR3 covers 16 residues. Unmatched junction bases numbered 7, after V lost 1 base and J lost 2 bases. For the CDR3, the DNA is TGTGCCAGCAGTGAAGGATTAGGGGACAGGACCTACGAGCAGTACTTC. Protein product: CASSEGLGDRTYEQYF.

V gene TRBV5-1 combines with J gene TRBJ2-7; 7 positions agree with TRBD1. The CDR3 spans 15 residues. V shed 0 bases and J 1 base; nucleotides not matched to a gene: 4. Germline V gives CDR1 SGHRS, CDR2 YFSETQ. The CDR3 sequence: CASSLAVRGSYEQYF. CDR3 DNA sequence: TGCGCCAGCAGCTTGGCCGTCAGGGGGTCCTACGAGCAGTACTTC.

The gene calls are TRBV13 and TRBJ1-2; D is unclear. V was pared by 0 bases and J by 14 bases, with 10 bases between. The CDR3 spans 11 residues. CDR1 is PRHDT, CDR2 FYEKMQ, per germline (reference sequence). For the CDR3, the DNA is TGTGCCAGCAGCTTAGGACTCAACCATACCTTC. It codes for CASSLGLNHTF.

V gene TRBV20-1 combines with J gene TRBJ1-2; no reliable D call. This CDR3 spans 11 amino acids. Germline V CDR1 and CDR2: DFQATT, SNEGSKA (reference sequence). V was trimmed by 4 bases and J by 4 bases, leaving 7 bases between them. As DNA, the CDR3 is TGCAGTGCTACAGAACTCTATGGCTACACCTTC. This codes for CSATELYGYTF.

This clone was seen more than once but under ten times. CDR3 protein: CATSRGLAGVSDTQYF. CDR3 nucleotide sequence: TGTGCCACCAGCAGGGGCCTAGCGGGAGTGTCAGATACGCAGTATTTT. The chain combines TRBV15 with TRBJ2-3; 10 nucleotides agree with TRBD2. V gave up 3 bases and J gave up 4 bases; unmatched junction bases: 7. The length of the CDR3 is 16 residues. Germline values: CDR1 LNHNV, CDR2 YYDKDF (reference sequence).

This clone was seen once. This chain links TRBV14 with TRBJ1-1; tentative D call: TRBD1 (6 bases). The CDR3 sequence is 12 residues long. Trimming cost V 3 bases and J 6 bases, with 8 bases left between them. Germline loops: CDR1 SGHDN, CDR2 FVKESK. The CDR3 reads CASSQKGAEAFF. The CDR3 nucleotides are TGTGCCAGCAGCCAGAAGGGGGCTGAAGCTTTCTTT. The whole variable domain, filled in from reference TRBV14 and TRBJ1-1, reads EAGVTQFPSHSVIEKGQTVTLRCDPISGHDNLYWYRRVMGKEIKFLLHFVKESKQDESGMPNNRFLAERTGGTYSTLKVQPAELEDSGVYFCASSQKGAEAFFGQGTRLTVV.

The chain links TRBV18 to TRBJ1-6; tentative D call: TRBD1 (6 bases). This CDR3 contains 15 residues. V was clipped by 1 base and J by 10 bases, with 14 bases between them. Germline CDR1 is KGHSH and CDR2 is LQKENI. CDR3 region: CASSPLTGAESPLHF. CDR3 nucleotides: TGTGCCAGCTCACCACTGACAGGCGCGGAATCACCCCTCCACTTT.

The chain uses TRBV30 and TRBJ2-1; 8 bases line up with TRBD2. This CDR3 has 18 amino acids. The V gene end was trimmed by 1 base and the J gene end by 6 bases; junction bases not matched to a gene: 17. Germline CDR1 GTSNPN, CDR2 SVGIG (reference sequence). This CDR3 reads CAWSGVKRSSGSLNEQFF. The CDR3 DNA follows: TGTGCCTGGAGTGGGGTGAAGAGGTCTAGCGGGTCCCTCAATGAGCAGTTCTTC. Filled out from reference TRBV30 and TRBJ2-1, the complete variable domain reads SQTIHQWPATLVQPVGSPLSLECTVEGTSNPNLYWYRQAAGRGLQLLFYSVGIGQISSEVPQNLSASRPQDRQFILSSKKLLLSDSGFYLCAWSGVKRSSGSLNEQFFGPGTRLTVL.

The chain has TRBV19 and TRBJ2-4; D gene ambiguous. Trimming removed 3 bases at V and 1 base at J, with 10 bases between. CDR1 and CDR2 (germline): LNHDA, SQIVND (reference sequence). The CDR3 spans 15 residues. CDR3 loop: CASSIRFEAKNIQYF. For the CDR3, the DNA is TGTGCCAGTAGTATCCGTTTCGAGGCCAAAAACATTCAGTACTTC.

This clone is a singleton in its sample. The V gene is TRBV28, the J gene TRBJ2-7, with D possibly TRBD1 on 6 matching bases. The V end lost 7 bases, the J end lost 2 bases, and 18 bases lay between the germline ends. CDR3 length equals 15 residues. Germline V gene data show CDR1 as MDHEN and CDR2 as SYDVKM. CDR3 in DNA: TGTGCCAGCACGACGCGGACAGTCCCCACCTACGAGCAGTACTTC. Its protein is CASTTRTVPTYEQYF.

Points on this clone: With a much larger clone just one base away, this may be a read error. The chain uses TRBV6-1 and TRBJ1-5, with 7 bases identical to TRBD1. CDR1 is MNHNS, CDR2 SASEGT, per germline. The CDR3 is 12 residues long. Trimming took 8 bases from V and 4 from J; bases not matched to a gene: 2. CDR3 region: CASQTGNQPQHF. The CDR3, as DNA: TGTGCCAGCCAGACAGGGAATCAGCCCCAGCATTTT.

The chain uses TRBV28 and TRBJ2-3; possibly TRBD2 for D (6 bases). Trimming took off 6 bases at V and 5 bases at J, with 21 bases between the two ends. Germline V gene data show CDR1 as MDHEN and CDR2 as SYDVKM. CDR3 size: 16 residues. CDR3 DNA sequence: TGTGCCAGCAGCCCTCCTGGGACCCTGGGGGGAGATACGCAGTATTTT. Protein sequence: CASSPPGTLGGDTQYF. Full variable domain (rest looked up from reference TRBV28 and TRBJ2-3): DVKVTQSSRYLVKRTGEKVFLECVQDMDHENMFWYRQDPGLGLRLIYFSYDVKMKEKGDIPEGYSVSREKKERFSLILESASTNQTSMYLCASSPPGTLGGDTQYFGPGTRLTVL.

This chain joins TRBV28 and TRBJ1-5; tentative D call: TRBD1 (5 bases). V gave up 3 bases and J gave up 1 base, with 10 bases separating them. Germline CDR1 is MDHEN and CDR2 is SYDVKM. CDR3 length: 15 residues. The CDR3 region has the DNA TGTGCCAGCAGTTTGGATACAGGAAGCAATCAGCCCCAGCATTTT. Amino acid sequence: CASSLDTGSNQPQHF.

The V call is TRBV5-1, the J call TRBJ1-5; D may be TRBD1 (5 bases). Looked up from germline, CDR1 is SGHRS and CDR2 is YFSETQ. Between the trimmed V and J ends, which lost 9 bases and 4 bases, there was a span of 23 bases. This CDR3 contains 16 residues. The CDR3 sequence is CATSSPRAGSNQPQHF. The DNA for the CDR3 is TGCGCCACCTCCAGTCCCAGGGCCGGTTCTAATCAGCCCCAGCATTTT.

The chain couples TRBV11-3 to TRBJ2-7; 11 bases match TRBD2. J lost 5 bases, V lost 1 base, and 7 bases had no gene match. From germline, CDR1 is SGHNT and CDR2 YENEEA. The CDR3 sequence is 16 residues long. The CDR3 loop reads CASSLAGLAGGHEQYF. Here the CDR3 DNA reads TGTGCCAGCAGCTTAGCCGGCCTAGCGGGAGGTCACGAGCAGTACTTC.

The chain recombines TRBV7-9 with TRBJ2-2; D ambiguous. The CDR3 has 13 amino acids. V was trimmed by 2 bases and J by 4 bases, leaving 5 bases between them. Germline V gives CDR1 SEHNR, CDR2 FQNEAQ (reference sequence). CDR3 in amino acids: CASSLLSTGELFF. DNA for the CDR3: TGTGCCAGCAGCTTACTTTCCACCGGGGAGCTGTTTTTT.

The chain carries TRBV2 and TRBJ2-3, with D maybe TRBD2 (5 bases). Germline CDR1 reads SNHLY; CDR2 reads FYNNEI. V was cut by 8 bases and J by 0 bases, with 15 bases left in between. The CDR3 runs 15 residues. Written as DNA, the CDR3 is TGTGCCAGCCCCAGGCGGGTCGCTAGCACAGATACGCAGTATTTT. Its translation: CASPRRVASTDTQYF.

This chain links TRBV7-3 with TRBJ2-3; 11 bases map to TRBD2. V shed 3 bases and J 5 bases; nucleotides not matched to a gene: 1. CDR3 length: 14 amino acids. The germline gives CDR1 SGHTA, CDR2 FQGTGA. The CDR3 is CASSFLAGGDTQYF. In nucleotides, the CDR3 is TGTGCCAGCAGCTTTCTAGCGGGGGGAGATACGCAGTATTTT.

This chain connects TRBV5-1 to TRBJ2-2, with 9 bases identical to TRBD1. V shed 4 bases, J shed 4 bases, and the junction held 11 bases outside the gene matches. CDR1 is SGHRS and CDR2 is YFSETQ in the germline V gene. The CDR3 totals 17 residues. CDR3 in amino acids: CASSHERGQGITGELFF. The CDR3 DNA reads TGCGCCAGCAGCCATGAGAGGGGACAGGGTATCACCGGGGAGCTGTTTTTT.

The sample holds a few counts of this clone. The gene calls are TRBV4-1 and TRBJ2-7, with 7 nucleotides matching TRBD2. This CDR3 comprises 16 residues. Germline-derived CDR1 and CDR2 are MGHRA and YSYEKL. J lost 2 bases, V lost 4 bases, and 11 bases had no gene match. DNA of the CDR3: TGCGCCAGCAGCCTCCCGGGGGGACTCGACACCTACGAGCAGTACTTC. Amino acids: CASSLPGGLDTYEQYF.

Details on this clone: The junction does not match germline at one end; this may be a read error. The chain links TRBV30 to TRBJ2-7; the D gene is possibly TRBD2 (6 bases). The CDR3 is 13 amino acids. Germline V gene sequence: CDR1 GTSNPN, CDR2 SVGIG (reference sequence). The CDR3 coding sequence is TGTGCCTGGAGTCCCTCCCCTTGGGGGGACTCCCGCTTC. It encodes CAWSPSPWGDSRF. The variable domain in full, completed from reference TRBV30 and TRBJ2-7, reads SQTIHQWPATLVQPVGSPLSLECTVEGTSNPNLYWYRQAAGRGLQLLFYSVGIGQISSEVPQNLSASRPQDRQFILSSKKLLLSDSGFYLCAWSPSPWGDSRFGPGTRLTVT.

This clone was seen only a few times. For the CDR3, the DNA is TGTGCCAGCATACGGGGGGCGCTTGGCGGGGAGCTGTTTTTT. It encodes CASIRGALGGELFF. This sequence joins TRBV28 and TRBJ2-2; maybe TRBD2 (7 bases). This CDR3 contains 14 residues. Germline loops: CDR1 MDHEN, CDR2 SYDVKM. V lost 7 bases and J lost 7, with 16 bases in between.

This sequence joins TRBV28 and TRBJ2-1; unclear D gene. The length of the CDR3 is 15 residues. V was trimmed by 2 bases and J by 9 bases, leaving 17 bases between them. Per the germline V gene, CDR1 is MDHEN and CDR2 is SYDVKM. CDR3: CASSLTIRYYAEQFF. The CDR3 region has the DNA TGTGCCAGCAGTTTAACGATTAGATATTACGCTGAGCAGTTCTTC.

This CDR3 is CASSSGTGRETQYF. The CDR3 DNA reads TGTGCCAGCAGCTCCGGGACAGGCAGGGAGACCCAGTACTTC. The rearrangement links TRBV11-2 to TRBJ2-5; the match to TRBD1 covers 8 bases. CDR3 length: 14 amino acids. Germline lookup yields CDR1 SGHAT and CDR2 FQNNGV. After removal of 4 bases from V and 5 bases from J, the junction contained 6 bases not matched to a gene.

This clone came up a few times. The V and J genes are TRBV5-1 and TRBJ1-1; a possible D gene is TRBD1 (6 bases). V was pared by 2 bases and J by 7 bases, with 15 bases between. The length of the CDR3 is 14 residues. The germline V gene has CDR1 SGHRS and CDR2 YFSETQ. The CDR3: CASSLTAGAVEAFF. For the CDR3, the DNA is TGCGCCAGCAGCTTAACGGCAGGGGCCGTTGAAGCTTTCTTT.

The chain carries TRBV20-1 and TRBJ2-3; D is ambiguous. CDR1 DFQATT and CDR2 SNEGSKA come from the germline V gene (reference sequence). Deletions cut 0 bases from V and 8 bases from J, with 6 bases between. This CDR3 comprises 11 residues. The CDR3: CSARDTGTQYF. The CDR3 DNA is TGCAGTGCTAGAGATACTGGTACGCAGTATTTT.